The sample holds a few counts of the clone carrying this TCR beta chain. The antigen is undetermined. TCRdb redid the calling of the reads with MiXCR, one entry per CDR3 protein. The sample has under 850,000 distinct CDR3 sequences, approximately 34% seen once. This record belongs to a study of T cell repertoires in cytomegalovirus infection. Across the whole study: Both CMV infection and a matching HLA type were indicated by public TCR beta signatures.

CDR1 and CDR2 (germline): MDHEN, SYDVKM. The CDR3 length is 19 residues. V was clipped by 8 bases and J by 1 base, with 24 bases between them. Study-wide findings and caveats: Identification of carriers of CMV plus the relevant HLA was performed using cumulative public TCR beta family frequency. There were HLA-C-restricted CMV-specific TCR beta clonotypes dominating the ex vivo response.

This chain links TRBV28 with TRBJ2-6; D is perhaps TRBD1 (6 bases). The sequencing input was PBMCs. The sequence was obtained from a human donor in good health (CMV status not recorded). Some clones in this sample may be carry-over from other donors' samples. Here the CDR3 DNA reads TGTGCCAGCCTTACGACCAGGGGCACACCCTGGTCTGGGGCCAACGTCCTGACTTTC. Residues: CASLTTRGTPWSGANVLTF.